These 2 T cell receptor beta chains were sequenced from one sample in a study of shared clonotypes between healthy human individuals (dated by TCRdb to 2018 to 2021). Library preparation used the immunoSEQ multiplex PCR assay. Imported from immuneACCESS, the table was reduced by TCRdb to in-frame sequences with V and J called. These copies leave out some clones; in studies compared against another copy, an unresolved V gene accounts for under half, and the cause of the remainder is not known. For this sample there are over a million clones; around 82% appear just once. Under 0.8% of the sample lies in the top ten. The material sequenced was memory CD4+ T cells from PBMCs. The cell subset or site tag for this specimen amounts to: CD45RA-negative fraction. All receptors derive from a man aged 18 to 30 in good health. Some clones in this sample may be carry-over from other donors' samples.

This clone occurred once. This sequence joins TRBV11-3 and TRBJ2-3; D is unresolved. The CDR3 consists of 13 residues. CDR1 and CDR2 from the germline V gene are SGHNT and YENEEA. Trimming left V 5 bases short and J 5 bases short, with 11 bases between. DNA for the CDR3: TGTGCCAGCAGCCTGCAAAGAAGAGATACGCAGTATTTT. Its protein is CASSLQRRDTQYF. Based on the CDR3 plus reference TRBV11-3 and TRBJ2-3, the full variable domain is EAGVVQSPRYKIIEKKQPVAFWCNPISGHNTLYWYLQNLGQGPELLIRYENEEAVDDSQLPKDRFSAERLKGVDSTLKIQPAELGDSAVYLCASSLQRRDTQYFGPGTRLTVL.

The genes are TRBV28 and TRBJ2-3; D is undetermined. V was cut by 4 bases and J by 0 bases, with 8 bases left in between. Germline V gene lookup returns CDR1 MDHEN and CDR2 SYDVKM. This CDR3 has 14 amino acids. CDR3 bases: TGTGCCAGCAGTTATTCCAAAAGCACAGATACGCAGTATTTT. Translation gives CASSYSKSTDTQYF.